One sample yielded the 15 T cell receptor beta chains listed below, sequenced in a study of response to subunit inactivated influenza vaccine. TCRdb reprocessed the RT-PCR reads with MiXCR, giving one entry per CDR3 protein. This sample has roughly 540,000 distinct CDR3 sequences, with 20% to 25% found just once. This sample also belongs to another study, concerning T cells expressing NK-cell markers. This second study notes: In generating TCR beta cDNA, 5'RACE template switching with UMIs was used.

Source: CD4+ T cells sorted from PBMCs, taken about 13 days after vaccination. The receptors originated from a man in his fifties who received an inactivated influenza vaccine.

V usage is TRBV7-6 and J usage is TRBJ2-5; 8 bases align to TRBD2. V lost 1 base, J lost 4 bases, and 8 bases stayed unmatched. The germline CDR1 and CDR2 sequences are SGHVS and FNYEAQ. The CDR3 extends over 16 amino acids. The DNA for the CDR3 is TGTGCCAGCAGCTTAGTGGGACGGGGGGGCACAGAGACCCAGTACTTC. Amino acids: CASSLVGRGGTETQYF.

V usage is TRBV6-1 and J usage is TRBJ1-1; 9 bases are shared with TRBD1. The V gene's germline CDR1 is MNHNS and CDR2 SASEGT. V gave up 2 bases and J gave up 11 bases; unmatched junction bases: 6. The CDR3 loop spans 13 amino acids. CDR3 in amino acids: CASSESWDRVAFF. CDR3 sequence (DNA): TGTGCCAGCAGTGAATCTTGGGACAGGGTTGCTTTCTTT.

The V call is TRBV5-1, the J call TRBJ2-3; unclear D gene. The CDR3 extends over 13 amino acids. The V gene's germline CDR1 is SGHRS and CDR2 YFSETQ. V gave up 5 bases and J gave up 3 bases, with 10 bases separating them. The CDR3 protein is CASRSQETDTQYF. For the CDR3, the DNA is TGCGCCAGCAGAAGTCAGGAGACAGATACGCAGTATTTT.

Concerning this clonotype: At one of its ends the junction is not consistent with the germline gene, which may arise from a read error. The rearrangement uses TRBV24-1 and TRBJ2-3; the D is unclear. The V gene's germline CDR1 is KGHDR and CDR2 SFDVKD. The CDR3 extends over 13 amino acids. For the CDR3, the DNA is TGTGCCACCGGTGATTATAGCACAGATACGCAGTATTTT. Translation gives CATGDYSTDTQYF.

The table lists this clonotype with many counts. An end of the junction does not agree with germline; a read error may underlie this. This chain uses TRBV5-1 with TRBJ2-1; possible D gene TRBD1, 6 bases. Germline loops: CDR1 SGHRS, CDR2 YFSETQ. This CDR3 comprises 14 residues. The CDR3 sequence: CASSLDSSYNEQFF. The CDR3, as DNA: TGTGCCAGCAGTTTGGACAGCTCCTACAATGAGCAGTTCTTC. The full variable domain, its missing parts supplied by reference TRBV5-1 and TRBJ2-1, is KAGVTQTPRYLIKTRGQQVTLSCSPISGHRSVSWYQQTPGQGLQFLFEYFSETQRNKGNFPGRFSGRQFSNSRSEMNVSTLELGDSALYLCASSLDSSYNEQFFGPGTRLTVL.

This chain links TRBV5-1 with TRBJ2-3; D is undetermined. CDR1 and CDR2 from the germline V gene are SGHRS and YFSETQ. The CDR3 has 14 residues. V was clipped by 0 bases and J by 2 bases, with 7 bases between them. The CDR3 coding sequence is TGCGCCAGCAGCTTGGCTACCCCCACAGATACGCAGTATTTT. Translated, it gives CASSLATPTDTQYF.

The V and J genes are TRBV20-1 and TRBJ2-2, with no clear D. In germline, CDR1 is DFQATT, CDR2 SNEGSKA (reference sequence). The CDR3 spans 13 residues. Trimming took off 0 bases at V and 5 bases at J, with 7 bases between the two ends. CDR3 coding DNA: TGCAGTGCTAGAGATGGCGGAACCGGGGAGCTGTTTTTT. Protein product: CSARDGGTGELFF.

J is TRBJ2-1 and V is TRBV5-6, with D unclear. Germline CDR1 reads SGHDT; CDR2 reads YYEEEE. The CDR3 consists of 16 residues. The V end lost 4 bases, the J end lost 0 bases, and 14 bases lay between the germline ends. The CDR3 DNA reads as TGTGCCAGCAGCGTAGTACTCCGAAGCTCCTACAATGAGCAGTTCTTC. The encoded protein is CASSVVLRSSYNEQFF.

This clonotype appeared a few times. The rearrangement joins TRBV10-3 to TRBJ2-3; no reliable D call. The germline V gene has CDR1 ENHRY and CDR2 SYGVKD. V lost 10 bases to trimming and J lost 2 bases, with 10 bases between them. CDR3 length equals 12 residues. CDR3 DNA: TGTGCCAGCCGAAGGCCCACAGATACGCAGTATTTT. This gives the protein CASRRPTDTQYF.

J is TRBJ2-7 and V is TRBV3-1; TRBD2 matches 7 bases. The CDR3 length is 18 residues. The V and J ends lost 6 bases and 2 bases, in that order; junction bases with no gene match: 19. Germline-derived CDR1 and CDR2 are LGHDT and YNNKEL (reference sequence). CDR3 sequence reads: CASRFRTQGREAPYEQYF. DNA of the CDR3: TGTGCCAGCAGGTTCCGGACACAAGGACGGGAGGCCCCCTACGAGCAGTACTTC.

This clonotype appeared a few times. V is TRBV2 and J is TRBJ2-1; 9 nucleotides agree with TRBD1. Trimming removed 10 bases from V and 10 bases from J; junction bases left unmatched: 11. The CDR3 consists of 13 residues. The V gene's germline CDR1 is SNHLY and CDR2 FYNNEI. The CDR3 reads CATPGQGEWEQFF. Here the CDR3 DNA reads TGTGCCACCCCGGGACAGGGAGAATGGGAGCAGTTCTTC.

This clonotype was observed once. The chain links TRBV27 to TRBJ2-1; 8 bases fit TRBD2. The CDR3 is made up of 16 amino acids. V trimming: 5 bases; J trimming: 5 bases; junction bases outside the gene matches: 11. Per germline, CDR1 MNHEY and CDR2 SMNVEV (reference sequence). CDR3 amino acids: CASSGGLAGLHNEQFF. CDR3 nucleotides: TGTGCCAGCAGTGGGGGGCTAGCGGGCCTCCACAATGAGCAGTTCTTC.

J is TRBJ1-2 and V is TRBV13; 9 nucleotides agree with TRBD1. The CDR3 runs to 15 residues. Trimming removed 4 bases from V and 4 bases from J; junction bases left unmatched: 7. Germline V lookup: CDR1 PRHDT, CDR2 FYEKMQ (reference sequence). CDR3 in DNA: TGTGCCAGCAGCTCAGGAAAACAGGGGGCCTATGGCTACACCTTC. Its protein product is CASSSGKQGAYGYTF.

This clonotype was observed a few times. The chain couples TRBV6-2 or TRBV6-3 to TRBJ1-2, with a possible D match to TRBD1 (6 bases). Germline assignment: CDR1 MNHEY and CDR2 SVGEGT. This CDR3 spans 16 amino acids. The ends were cut back, 2 bases at V and 2 bases at J, with 15 bases in the middle. For the CDR3, the DNA is TGTGCCAGCAGTTACCAGAAAGGGGGATTGAACTATGGCTACACCTTC. Translation gives CASSYQKGGLNYGYTF.

V is TRBV5-1 and J is TRBJ1-1; D gene uncertain. This CDR3 has 13 residues. Trimming took off 0 bases at V and 8 bases at J, with 11 bases between the two ends. Germline V gene sequence: CDR1 SGHRS, CDR2 YFSETQ. The DNA of the CDR3 is TGCGCCAGCAGCTTGGATGGAAAAGGGGAAGCTTTCTTT. As protein: CASSLDGKGEAFF.